Detailed here is one T cell receptor beta chain. Only a few counts were recorded for this clonotype. What this receptor recognizes is not known. No quality values exist for individual bases; no much larger clone is one base distant. These data come from a study of response to subunit inactivated influenza vaccine (dated by TCRdb to between 2018 and 2020). For the wider study: The study used deep quantitative T cell receptor repertoire profiling to track responses to a trivalent subunit inactivated influenza vaccine. What the work shows at the level of the full study, not this receptor alone: According to the authors, only a limited number of new T cells may be recruited by each seasonal influenza vaccination.

CDR1 and CDR2, per the germline V gene, are ENHRY and SYGVKD. Clipping removes 6 bases from V and 5 bases from J, with 8 as the unmatched junction base count. The CDR3, cysteine through phenylalanine, is 14 amino acids long. The CDR3 DNA has 42 bases and is translated from base 1. Library creation used RT-PCR. The sequencer listed for this sample is Illumina HiSeq 2500. TCRdb reanalyzed the raw reads on its own, using fastp at Q25 for trimming and MiXCR for clone calling, and kept in-frame beta chains. Rows are unified per CDR3 protein, each entry keeping the most common DNA and genes. Within this sample are approximately 680,000 distinct CDR3 sequences, with about 15% of them counted one time only. 11% of the sample is held by the ten biggest clonotypes.

This sequence originates from a man aged 45 to 65 who received an inactivated influenza vaccine. Donor details come from another sample of the same person, matched by shared clones. The receptor chain draws on TRBV10-3 and TRBJ1-1; 8 bases in the middle match TRBD1. The source material was PBMCs from blood, sampled 11 to 12 days after vaccination. The DNA sequence is given as TGTGCCATCAGCACCGGGACAGGAGGGACTGAAGCTTTCTTT. It translates to CAISTGTGGTEAFF.